Below are 5 T cell receptor beta chains sequenced from a single sample in a study of identical twins. TCRdb redid the calling of the 5' RACE reads with MiXCR, one entry per CDR3 protein. This sample yields 650,000 to 800,000 distinct CDR3 sequences, of which 8.6% are seen a single time; roughly 0.97% belongs to the top ten. The data also belong to a second study, concerning yellow fever vaccine responses in identical twins.

Specimen: PBMCs. All receptors come from a young woman in good health.

This clonotype came up many times. The V and J genes are TRBV15 and TRBJ1-5, with a weak D call TRBD1 (6 bases). V was trimmed by 3 bases and J by 3 bases, leaving 21 bases between them. Germline assignment: CDR1 LNHNV and CDR2 YYDKDF (reference sequence). This CDR3 is built from 18 residues. CDR3 nucleotides: TGTGCCACCAGCAGCCCCGATCCAGGGGTTGAGCCCAATCAGCCCCAGCATTTT. It yields the protein CATSSPDPGVEPNQPQHF.

The chain employs TRBV6-2 or TRBV6-3 and TRBJ2-1; D assignment may be TRBD1 or TRBD2 (6 bases each). The CDR3 contains 14 residues. Germline assignment: CDR1 MNHEY and CDR2 SVGEGT. The V gene lost 3 bases and the J gene lost 8 bases, with 14 bases spanning the gap. In nucleotides, the CDR3 is TGTGCCAGCAGTTATGGGTCGGGGGCGGATGAGCAGTTCTTC. Its protein is CASSYGSGADEQFF.

This clonotype was detected a few times. This chain uses TRBV7-2 with TRBJ2-5, with 10 bases matching TRBD2. The CDR3 sequence is 17 residues long. Trimming removed 4 bases from V and 2 bases from J; junction bases left unmatched: 10. Germline CDR1 reads SGHTA; CDR2 reads FQGNSA. The CDR3 DNA reads TGTGCCAGCAGCTCCCGAGGTAGCGGGGGGTATCAAGAGACCCAGTACTTC. Residues: CASSSRGSGGYQETQYF.

This clonotype was seen just once. V is TRBV9 and J is TRBJ2-7, with unresolved D. In germline, CDR1 is SGDLS, CDR2 YYNGEE. Trimming cost V 3 bases and J 6 bases, with 10 bases left between them. The CDR3 is 12 residues long. In DNA form, the CDR3 reads TGTGCCAGCAGCGGTCAGTGCGGCGAGCAGTACTTC. Its translation: CASSGQCGEQYF. Supplemented by reference TRBV9 and TRBJ2-7, the full variable domain reads DSGVTQTPKHLITATGQRVTLRCSPRSGDLSVYWYQQSLDQGLQFLIQYYNGEERAKGNILERFSAQQFPDLHSELNLSSLELGDSALYFCASSGQCGEQYFGPGTRLTVT.

At least ten counts were recorded for this clonotype. V is TRBV3-1 and J is TRBJ2-2, with D possibly being TRBD1 (5 bases). The CDR3 covers 16 residues. In germline, CDR1 is LGHDT, CDR2 YNNKEL (reference sequence). V shed 4 bases and J shed 0 bases, with 12 bases lying between them. Here the CDR3 DNA reads TGTGCCAGCAGCCGAAGGGGTCCCGCGAACACCGGGGAGCTGTTTTTT. Amino acid sequence: CASSRRGPANTGELFF. Together with reference TRBV3-1 and TRBJ2-2, the CDR3 gives the full variable domain: DTAVSQTPKYLVTQMGNDKSIKCEQNLGHDTMYWYKQDSKKFLKIMFSYNNKELIINETVPNRFSPKSPDKAHLNLHINSLELGDSAVYFCASSRRGPANTGELFFGEGSRLTVL.